One and the same sample provided the 16 T cell receptor beta chains below, sequenced in a study of PD-1 blockade in classical Hodgkin lymphoma. All patients experienced relapse after autologous stem cell transplantation, and brentuximab vedotin exposure was variable. The data were produced by immunoSEQ multiplex PCR, yet TCRdb's version contains in-frame clones alone and is incomplete. This sample yields around 20,000 clones, of which just under 80% are seen a single time; roughly a sixth belongs to the top ten. The sample was peripheral blood mononuclear cells (PBMCs), taken before the second cycle of nivolumab. Every receptor here comes from a human donor with classical Hodgkin lymphoma.

This clone has a handful of counts. The genes are TRBV9 and TRBJ2-1, with TRBD2 as a possible D gene (7 bases). The ends were cut back, 0 bases at V and 3 bases at J, with 13 bases in the middle. Germline V gene data show CDR1 as SGDLS and CDR2 as YYNGEE. The CDR3 is 16 amino acids. The CDR3 spells CASSVAGQRGYNEQFF. As DNA, the CDR3 is TGTGCCAGCAGCGTAGCAGGACAGCGGGGCTACAATGAGCAGTTCTTC.

This chain links TRBV19 with TRBJ2-5, with D unresolved. The CDR3 has 12 residues. The germline gives CDR1 LNHDA, CDR2 SQIVND (reference sequence). V lost 5 bases to trimming and J lost 5 bases, with 9 bases between them. CDR3 bases: TGTGCCAGTAGTCCCCCCTCGGAGACCCAGTACTTC. It codes for CASSPPSETQYF.

V is TRBV2 and J is TRBJ2-5; D may be TRBD2 (5 bases). The CDR3 has 12 residues. V lost 7 bases and J lost 5, with 11 bases in between. Germline lookup yields CDR1 SNHLY and CDR2 FYNNEI. The CDR3 DNA reads as TGTGCCAGCAAGGAGGCGGTTGAGACCCAGTACTTC. Protein sequence: CASKEAVETQYF.

In the case of this clone: The junction does not match germline at one end; this may be a read error. This specimen includes other DNA sequences encoding the same CDR3. The V gene is TRBV28, the J gene TRBJ1-1; 8 bases agree with TRBD1. Germline CDR1 is MDHEN and CDR2 is SYDVKM. The CDR3 sequence is 12 residues long. CDR3 nucleotide sequence: TGTGCCAGCCTACAGGGGGGCACTGAAGCCTTCTTT. Residues: CASLQGGTEAFF.

The chain carries TRBV6-5 and TRBJ2-5, with 7 bases lining up with TRBD2. Germline V gene sequence: CDR1 MNHEY, CDR2 SVGAGI. The V segment lost 9 bases and the J segment 4 bases; nucleotides outside the gene matches: 11. CDR3 length equals 14 residues. CDR3 loop: CASEPAGVPETQYF. The CDR3 DNA reads as TGTGCCAGTGAGCCGGCGGGAGTGCCAGAGACCCAGTACTTC.

V gene TRBV9 combines with J gene TRBJ2-3; 9 positions match TRBD2. The CDR3 runs 18 residues. The V and J ends lost 0 bases and 0 bases, in that order; junction bases with no gene match: 8. Germline-derived CDR1 and CDR2 are SGDLS and YYNGEE. The CDR3 region has the DNA TGTGCCAGCAGCGTAGGCACTAGCGGGTACCCTAGCACAGATACGCAGTATTTT. This translates into CASSVGTSGYPSTDTQYF. The whole variable domain, remainder taken from reference TRBV9 and TRBJ2-3, is DSGVTQTPKHLITATGQRVTLRCSPRSGDLSVYWYQQSLDQGLQFLIQYYNGEERAKGNILERFSAQQFPDLHSELNLSSLELGDSALYFCASSVGTSGYPSTDTQYFGPGTRLTVL.

V is TRBV7-8 and J is TRBJ2-3; D remains unclear. This CDR3 is 13 amino acids long. Trimming left V 0 bases short and J 4 bases short, with 5 bases between. Looked up from germline, CDR1 is SGHVS and CDR2 is FQNEAQ. The CDR3: CASSLASADTQYF. The CDR3 nucleotides are TGTGCCAGCAGCTTAGCCAGCGCAGATACGCAGTATTTT.

The chain couples TRBV9 to TRBJ1-5; D uncertain. Trimming shortened V by 0 bases and J by 5 bases, and 6 bases separated the two germline ends. Germline values: CDR1 SGDLS, CDR2 YYNGEE. This CDR3 is 13 amino acids long. The CDR3 nucleotides are TGTGCCAGCAGCGTAGCTATGGATCAGCCCCAGCATTTT. It specifies CASSVAMDQPQHF.

This rearrangement joins TRBV2 to TRBJ2-6; tentatively, D is TRBD2 (6 bases). Trimming stripped 2 bases from V and 5 bases from J, with 13 bases between. The CDR3 has 16 residues. From germline, CDR1 is SNHLY and CDR2 FYNNEI. The CDR3 here is CASSENSGVWANVLTF. The CDR3 DNA reads TGTGCCAGCAGTGAAAACTCGGGGGTTTGGGCCAACGTCCTGACTTTC.

J is TRBJ2-7 and V is TRBV11-2; no clear D gene. From germline, CDR1 is SGHAT and CDR2 FQNNGV. V gave up 5 bases and J gave up 2 bases, with 13 bases separating them. The CDR3 runs to 14 residues. The CDR3 loop is CASSPRTAAYEQYF. The CDR3 nucleotides are TGTGCCAGCAGCCCGCGGACGGCAGCCTACGAGCAGTACTTC.

In its sample, this clone was seen a few times. The chain links TRBV19 to TRBJ1-2; no definite D call. From germline, CDR1 is LNHDA and CDR2 SQIVND (reference sequence). Trimming removed 4 bases at V and 4 bases at J, with 13 bases between. This CDR3 spans 14 amino acids. This CDR3 is CASSSNQAFYGYTF. The CDR3 coding sequence is TGTGCCAGTAGTAGCAATCAAGCCTTCTATGGCTACACCTTC.

The CDR3 is CASSGPGGSGNTIYF. As DNA, the CDR3 is TGTGCCAGCAGCGGGCCGGGCGGCTCTGGAAACACCATATATTTT. The rearrangement links TRBV7-2 to TRBJ1-3; D uncertain. The CDR3 is made up of 15 amino acids. Germline CDR1 SGHTA, CDR2 FQGNSA. V was clipped by 5 bases and J by 0 bases, with 11 bases between them.

The chain combines TRBV5-1 with TRBJ2-1; D is possibly TRBD1 (5 bases). Germline V gene lookup returns CDR1 SGHRS and CDR2 YFSETQ. The CDR3 sequence is 16 residues long. V shed 5 bases and J shed 8 bases, with 23 bases lying between them. The CDR3 is CASRRPMGRRNDEQFF. The CDR3 coding sequence is TGCGCCAGCAGGAGGCCGATGGGGCGCAGAAATGATGAGCAGTTCTTC.

This chain uses TRBV18 with TRBJ2-1, with a possible D match to TRBD2 (6 bases). CDR1 is KGHSH, CDR2 LQKENI, per germline. There are 18 residues in the CDR3. V lost 8 bases and J 1 base, leaving 24 bases between the germline ends. In nucleotides, the CDR3 is TGTGCCAGCGCCCAGAGGGGTAGCGGCCAAGGTTCCTACAATGAGCAGTTCTTC. Translation gives CASAQRGSGQGSYNEQFF.

The chain combines TRBV10-3 with TRBJ2-3, with unresolved D. In germline, CDR1 is ENHRY, CDR2 SYGVKD. V was clipped by 5 bases and J by 0 bases, with 3 bases between them. This CDR3 is built from 12 residues. The CDR3 nucleotides read TGTGCCATCAGTCAGAGCACAGATACGCAGTATTTT. Translating it yields CAISQSTDTQYF.

The chain joins TRBV6-6 to TRBJ1-3, with no clear D. Germline V CDR1 and CDR2: MNHNY, SVGAGI (reference sequence). V was clipped by 7 bases and J by 0 bases, with 10 bases between them. This CDR3 spans 14 amino acids. CDR3 sequence: CASMSDSSGNTIYF. The CDR3 nucleotides are TGTGCCAGCATGTCGGATTCCTCTGGAAACACCATATATTTT.